This T cell receptor (beta chain) was sequenced in a study of shared clonotypes between healthy human individuals. Findings of the study overall: Compared with clonotypes that all four donors shared, non-shared clonotypes had lower generation probabilities.

Some clones are missing from TCRdb's copy, which holds only in-frame ones; the method was immunoSEQ multiplex PCR. The sample records 2 million to 2.5 million clones, under 95% being singletons. Trimming cost V 5 bases and J 7 bases; bases outside gene matches: 7. Germline CDR1 MNHNY, CDR2 SVGAGI (reference sequence). There are 15 residues in the CDR3. As concerns this clone: Its antigen is unknown.

The sequence came from a man aged 18 to 30 in good health. Some clones in this sample may be carry-over from other donors' samples. The chain recombines TRBV6-6 with TRBJ2-2; 10 nucleotides align to TRBD2. The sequenced material came from naive CD4+ T cells from PBMCs. Subset here: CD45RA+ positively selected. The CDR3: CASSLAGVAGGELFF. The CDR3 coding sequence is TGTGCCAGCAGTCTAGCGGGAGTAGCGGGCGGGGAGCTGTTTTTT.